The 32 T cell receptor beta chains below were found in one sample sequenced in a study of blood T cell repertoires in COVID-19. Profiling relied on immunoSEQ multiplex PCR, and the TCRdb table lists in-frame clones only, not all of them. The sample has roughly 240,000 clones, about 89% seen once; the top ten hold around 1.5%. The sample comprised peripheral blood. Receptor source: a woman aged 55-69 years who had recovered from COVID-19.

The chain carries TRBV11-2 and TRBJ2-3; TRBD2 matches 11 bases. CDR3 length equals 15 residues. The junction had 3 bases not matched to a gene; V was cut back by 1 base and J by 6 bases. Germline V gene data show CDR1 as SGHAT and CDR2 as FQNNGV. The CDR3 protein is CASSLVASGGDTQYF. The CDR3 bases are TGTGCCAGCAGCTTAGTTGCTAGCGGGGGGGATACGCAGTATTTT.

The chain joins TRBV7-2 to TRBJ2-7; maybe TRBD2 (7 bases). Trimming cost V 7 bases and J 6 bases, with 25 bases left between them. This CDR3 is built from 16 residues. CDR1 SGHTA and CDR2 FQGNSA come from the germline V gene. CDR3 amino acids: CASIYSGEGGSGEQYF. The CDR3 coding sequence is TGTGCCAGCATATACAGCGGGGAGGGGGGATCCGGCGAGCAGTACTTC. The full variable domain, in which reference TRBV7-2 and TRBJ2-7 provide the parts outside the CDR3, is GAGVSQSPSNKVTEKGKDVELRCDPISGHTALYWYRQSLGQGLEFLIYFQGNSAPDKSGLPSDRFSAERTGGSVSTLTIQRTQQEDSAVYLCASIYSGEGGSGEQYFGPGTRLTVT.

The chain employs TRBV24-1 and TRBJ2-1, with 10 positions matching TRBD1. Trimming removed 0 bases from V and 6 bases from J; junction bases left unmatched: 4. CDR3 length: 16 amino acids. Germline V gene lookup returns CDR1 KGHDR and CDR2 SFDVKD. CDR3 protein: CATSDLSRTGGNEQFF. DNA for the CDR3: TGTGCCACCAGTGATTTGTCCCGGACAGGGGGCAATGAGCAGTTCTTC.

The chain combines TRBV19 with TRBJ2-1; TRBD2 agrees at 7 bases. There are 17 residues in the CDR3. Germline V gene data show CDR1 as LNHDA and CDR2 as SQIVND (reference sequence). V shed 4 bases and J 2 bases; nucleotides not matched to a gene: 11. The CDR3 coding sequence is TGTGCCAGTAGTACAAGACTAGGAAGCGGGGCCTACAATGAGCAGTTCTTC. Its translation is CASSTRLGSGAYNEQFF.

The CDR3 nucleotides read TGTGCCAGCAGTGAAGGGCAGTCCCTCCACTTT. Protein sequence: CASSEGQSLHF. V and J are TRBV2 and TRBJ1-6; D not certain. CDR1 and CDR2 (germline): SNHLY, FYNNEI. Trimming stripped 1 base from V and 14 bases from J, with 6 bases between. CDR3 length equals 11 residues. Complete variable domain (other parts from reference TRBV2 and TRBJ1-6): EPEVTQTPSHQVTQMGQEVILRCVPISNHLYFYWYRQILGQKVEFLVSFYNNEISEKSEIFDDQFSVERPDGSNFTLKIRSTKLEDSAMYFCASSEGQSLHFGNGTRLTVT.

This clone was seen a handful of times. The V gene is TRBV19, the J gene TRBJ2-5, with 9 bases aligning to TRBD1. J was trimmed by 3 bases and V by 5 bases; bases with no gene match: 4. This CDR3 is 14 amino acids long. CDR1 and CDR2 from the germline V gene are LNHDA and SQIVND (reference sequence). CDR3 region: CASSAGTGKETQYF. In nucleotides, the CDR3 is TGTGCCAGTAGTGCCGGGACAGGGAAAGAGACCCAGTACTTC. The entire variable domain, with the rest obtained from reference TRBV19 and TRBJ2-5, is as follows: DGGITQSPKYLFRKEGQNVTLSCEQNLNHDAMYWYRQDPGQGLRLIYYSQIVNDFQKGDIAEGYSVSREKKESFPLTVTSAQKNPTAFYLCASSAGTGKETQYFGPGTRLLVL.

The chain has TRBV5-4 and TRBJ1-2; 7 nucleotides align to TRBD1. Unmatched junction bases numbered 8, after V lost 2 bases and J lost 4 bases. There are 15 residues in the CDR3. Germline values: CDR1 SGHNT, CDR2 YYREEE (reference sequence). The CDR3 sequence: CASSFDRAGGYGYTF. CDR3 coding DNA: TGTGCCAGCAGCTTCGACAGGGCCGGCGGCTATGGCTACACCTTC.

The V call is TRBV7-3, the J call TRBJ1-6, with 9 bases lining up with TRBD1. This CDR3 has 14 amino acids. V was clipped by 5 bases and J by 7 bases; unmatched bases: 3. The germline V gene has CDR1 SGHTA and CDR2 FQGTGA. The CDR3 DNA sequence: TGTGCCAGCAGCATCGACAGGGGGAATTCACCCCTCCACTTT. It yields the protein CASSIDRGNSPLHF.

CDR3 DNA sequence: TGTGCCAGCAGCATCGGGACAGGGTTTGGAAACACCATATATTTT. Translating it yields CASSIGTGFGNTIYF. The gene calls are TRBV7-9 and TRBJ1-3, with 9 bases identical to TRBD1. Germline V gene data show CDR1 as SEHNR and CDR2 as FQNEAQ (reference sequence). V shed 5 bases and J 3 bases; nucleotides not matched to a gene: 5. This CDR3 contains 15 residues. The variable domain in full, with the rest retrieved from reference TRBV7-9 and TRBJ1-3, is DTGVSQNPRHKITKRGQNVTFRCDPISEHNRLYWYRQTLGQGPEFLTYFQNEAQLEKSRLLSDRFSAERPKGSFSTLEIQRTEQGDSAMYLCASSIGTGFGNTIYFGEGSWLTVV.

The rearrangement uses TRBV28 and TRBJ2-5, with 10 positions matching TRBD2. The CDR3 is 14 amino acids. Losses at the gene ends were 7 bases for V and 2 bases for J; bases not matched to a gene: 4. Germline assignment: CDR1 MDHEN and CDR2 SYDVKM. The CDR3 loop is CASNPLAGQETQYF. The CDR3 bases are TGTGCCAGCAACCCACTAGCGGGACAAGAGACCCAGTACTTC.

This chain connects TRBV9 to TRBJ2-3, with D possibly TRBD2 on 7 matching bases. Germline CDR1 is SGDLS and CDR2 is YYNGEE. CDR3 length: 16 residues. V was cut by 0 bases and J by 4 bases, with 15 bases left in between. The CDR3 protein is CASSVAHGGRADTQYF. The CDR3 DNA follows: TGTGCCAGCAGCGTAGCTCACGGGGGGCGTGCAGATACGCAGTATTTT.

The rearrangement uses TRBV30 and TRBJ1-5; no clear D gene. The length of the CDR3 is 11 residues. Germline CDR1 GTSNPN, CDR2 SVGIG (reference sequence). The V end lost 4 bases, the J end lost 4 bases, and 5 bases lay between the germline ends. CDR3 coding DNA: TGTGCCTGGACCAGAAATCAGCCCCAGCATTTT. Amino acids: CAWTRNQPQHF.

The DNA of the CDR3 is TGTGCCATAGGGACAGCCCAAGAGACCCAGTACTTC. The encoded protein is CAIGTAQETQYF. V and J are TRBV10-3 and TRBJ2-5; 7 bases are shared with TRBD1. The CDR3 is 12 amino acids. Losses at the gene ends were 9 bases for V and 1 base for J; bases not matched to a gene: 2. Germline V gene lookup returns CDR1 ENHRY and CDR2 SYGVKD.

In this sample, this clone turned up once. The J gene is TRBJ2-1, the V gene TRBV11-2; 7 bases are a match to TRBD2. This CDR3 spans 14 amino acids. V shed 6 bases and J 3 bases; nucleotides not matched to a gene: 5. CDR1 is SGHAT, CDR2 FQNNGV, per germline. DNA for the CDR3: TGTGCCAGCAGGACGGGGGGATACTACAATGAGCAGTTCTTC. Amino acids: CASRTGGYYNEQFF.

The chain recombines TRBV18 with TRBJ2-7; D remains unclear. The V end was cut by 4 bases, the J end by 6 bases, with 16 bases between. The germline gives CDR1 KGHSH, CDR2 LQKENI. This CDR3 has 14 residues. The CDR3, as DNA: TGTGCCAGCTCACGGTCGGCTTTAGCCTCCGAGCAGTACTTC. Protein sequence: CASSRSALASEQYF.

V usage is TRBV2 and J usage is TRBJ1-2, with 7 positions matching TRBD1. Germline lookup yields CDR1 SNHLY and CDR2 FYNNEI. With V trimmed by 8 bases and J by 10 bases, 16 bases remained unmatched. This CDR3 comprises 14 residues. CDR3 sequence reads: CASLRDSPHPPYTF. The DNA of the CDR3 is TGTGCCAGCCTAAGGGACAGTCCGCACCCTCCCTACACCTTC.

The chain joins TRBV7-8 to TRBJ2-7, with a weak D call TRBD1 (6 bases). Germline V gene lookup returns CDR1 SGHVS and CDR2 FQNEAQ. Trimming removed 5 bases from V and 4 bases from J, with 12 bases in between. The CDR3 extends over 13 amino acids. The CDR3 here is CASSRTQGYEQYF. The CDR3 DNA reads TGTGCCAGCAGCCGTACACAGGGTTACGAGCAGTACTTC.

J is TRBJ1-3 and V is TRBV6-6, with D unclear. CDR3 length: 16 amino acids. Per germline, CDR1 MNHNY and CDR2 SVGAGI (reference sequence). V lost 2 bases and J lost 0, with 11 bases in between. The DNA for the CDR3 is TGTGCCAGCAGTTACGGTTCGGAGATCTCTGGAAACACCATATATTTT. Its protein is CASSYGSEISGNTIYF.

This chain links TRBV5-6 with TRBJ1-5; 9 nucleotides align to TRBD1. The CDR3 spans 15 residues. Germline CDR1 and CDR2: SGHDT and YYEEEE. V lost 2 bases and J lost 7; bases outside the gene matches: 7. CDR3 sequence (DNA): TGTGCCAGCAGCTTCGGGACAGGGCAAACGCAGCCCCAGCATTTT. It is translated as CASSFGTGQTQPQHF.

The rearrangement links TRBV7-9 to TRBJ1-6, with 7 bases lining up with TRBD1. Germline V gene sequence: CDR1 SEHNR, CDR2 FQNEAQ (reference sequence). The length of the CDR3 is 17 residues. The V gene end was trimmed by 5 bases and the J gene end by 5 bases; junction bases not matched to a gene: 12. Here the CDR3 reads CASSVTTGQGNNSPLHF. In nucleotides, the CDR3 is TGTGCCAGCAGCGTAACGACAGGGCAAGGGAATAATTCACCCCTCCACTTT. Full variable domain (remainder filled in from reference TRBV7-9 and TRBJ1-6): DTGVSQNPRHKITKRGQNVTFRCDPISEHNRLYWYRQTLGQGPEFLTYFQNEAQLEKSRLLSDRFSAERPKGSFSTLEIQRTEQGDSAMYLCASSVTTGQGNNSPLHFGNGTRLTVT.

This chain links TRBV5-5 with TRBJ2-2; weak D call: TRBD2 (5 bases). The CDR3 contains 16 residues. V gave up 4 bases and J gave up 7 bases, with 20 bases separating them. Germline values: CDR1 SGHKS, CDR2 YYEKEE (reference sequence). The CDR3 sequence: CASSPTVLRGNGELFF. DNA of the CDR3: TGTGCCAGCAGCCCGACGGTTCTCCGGGGAAACGGGGAGCTGTTTTTT.

This clone was seen once. The chain combines TRBV29-1 with TRBJ1-6, with D perhaps matching TRBD1 (6 bases). Germline V gene sequence: CDR1 SQVTM, CDR2 ANQGSEA. There are 13 residues in the CDR3. Between the trimmed V and J ends, which lost 4 bases and 7 bases, there was a span of 11 bases. CDR3 coding DNA: TGCAGCGTTGGGGGGACAAGAAATTCACCCCTCCACTTT. Encoded protein: CSVGGTRNSPLHF.

This chain joins TRBV6-4 and TRBJ1-1, with 10 bases that match TRBD1. J lost 0 bases, V lost 8 bases, and 9 bases had no gene match. Germline V gives CDR1 MRHNA, CDR2 SNTAGT. The length of the CDR3 is 16 residues. The CDR3 nucleotides read TGTGCCAGCTCGACAGGGGGCTTGGAAATGAACACTGAAGCTTTCTTT. Encoded protein: CASSTGGLEMNTEAFF.

This chain uses TRBV28 with TRBJ1-1; 12 bases align to TRBD1. This CDR3 comprises 13 residues. Germline loops: CDR1 MDHEN, CDR2 SYDVKM. J gave up 9 bases and V 5 bases, and 4 bases lay outside the gene matches. This CDR3 reads CASSHRDRGQAFF. The DNA of the CDR3 is TGTGCCAGCAGTCACCGGGACAGGGGGCAAGCTTTCTTT.

This clone was seen repeatedly, ten times or more. This chain connects TRBV11-3 to TRBJ2-2; 7 bases are a match to TRBD1. CDR3 size: 15 residues. The V segment lost 5 bases and the J segment 6 bases; nucleotides outside the gene matches: 9. Per germline, CDR1 SGHNT and CDR2 YENEEA. The CDR3: CASSLRQGMSGELFF. DNA for the CDR3: TGTGCCAGCAGCCTAAGACAGGGAATGTCCGGGGAGCTGTTTTTT.

This clone has just one count. The V gene is TRBV7-3, the J gene TRBJ2-7, with a possible D match to TRBD1 (6 bases). The V gene lost 5 bases and the J gene lost 0 bases, with 11 bases spanning the gap. The CDR3 loop spans 14 amino acids. Germline loops: CDR1 SGHTA, CDR2 FQGTGA. CDR3 in amino acids: CASSPDRFSYEQYF. Here the CDR3 DNA reads TGTGCCAGCAGCCCAGACAGGTTCTCCTACGAGCAGTACTTC.

The chain is built from TRBV14 and TRBJ2-7; D is unclear. Germline assignment: CDR1 SGHDN and CDR2 FVKESK. This CDR3 has 12 residues. The V and J ends lost 4 bases and 10 bases respectively, with 14 bases between them. The CDR3: CASSPTRNRQYF. CDR3 nucleotide sequence: TGTGCCAGCAGCCCAACTCGAAACAGACAGTACTTC.

This clone was found once. This rearrangement joins TRBV7-3 to TRBJ2-3; possibly TRBD2 for D (5 bases). The length of the CDR3 is 17 residues. Germline V gives CDR1 SGHTA, CDR2 FQGTGA. V was trimmed by 1 base and J by 4 bases, leaving 18 bases between them. CDR3 nucleotides: TGTGCCAGCAGCTTAATGCGGTTCGGGTCGGGATCAGATACGCAGTATTTT. Protein sequence: CASSLMRFGSGSDTQYF.

The rearrangement links TRBV19 to TRBJ1-2; 7 positions agree with TRBD1. Unmatched junction bases numbered 18, after V lost 4 bases and J lost 7 bases. This CDR3 region has 17 residues. The germline V gene encodes CDR1 LNHDA and CDR2 SQIVND (reference sequence). Written as DNA, the CDR3 is TGTGCCAGTAGTACCCAGGGACAGACCGGTCTGGGGTTTGGCTACACCTTC. It specifies CASSTQGQTGLGFGYTF.

The rearrangement links TRBV9 to TRBJ2-5; 12 bases align to TRBD2. V shed 0 bases and J 5 bases; nucleotides not matched to a gene: 8. This CDR3 region has 17 residues. Germline V gene sequence: CDR1 SGDLS, CDR2 YYNGEE. Here the CDR3 reads CASSVAASGGAFETQYF. The CDR3 nucleotides read TGTGCCAGCAGCGTAGCGGCTAGCGGGGGGGCCTTTGAGACCCAGTACTTC.

The chain uses TRBV28 and TRBJ1-5, with 7 bases that match TRBD1. Germline V CDR1 and CDR2: MDHEN, SYDVKM. CDR3 length: 15 amino acids. The V and J ends lost 5 bases and 4 bases, in that order; junction bases with no gene match: 8. The CDR3: CASSPPDRFNQPQHF. The CDR3, as DNA: TGTGCCAGCAGTCCGCCGGACAGGTTTAATCAGCCCCAGCATTTT.

The genes are TRBV27 and TRBJ2-7; tentatively, D is TRBD1 (5 bases). V was cut by 0 bases and J by 1 base, with 25 bases left in between. The CDR3 spans 20 residues. CDR1 is MNHEY, CDR2 SMNVEV, per germline (reference sequence). As DNA, the CDR3 is TGTGCCAGCAGTTTATCGATGCCCGGCCGTCACTGGGGCGTTTCCTACGAGCAGTACTTC. This sequence encodes CASSLSMPGRHWGVSYEQYF.